The 32 T cell receptor beta chains below all came from one sample that was sequenced in a study of T-cell reconstitution after alpha-beta-depleted transplantation in children. Unique molecular identifiers were used to barcode this TCRbeta library. A single record per CDR3 protein comes from TCRdb applying MiXCR to the PCR reads. The data hold about 240,000 distinct CDR3 sequences, with roughly 26% observed a single time. This specimen consisted of PBMCs, obtained before TCRalphabeta/CD19-depleted stem cell transplant. All receptors derive from a girl aged 2 to 10 with Fanconi anemia, due to receive a stem cell transplant.

In this sample, this clonotype turned up many times. The chain recombines TRBV28 with TRBJ2-5, with 8 bases fitting TRBD2. The CDR3 is 16 amino acids. Germline lookup yields CDR1 MDHEN and CDR2 SYDVKM. With 5 bases clipped from V and 1 base from J, the junction kept 9 bases outside the gene matches. CDR3 sequence (DNA): TGTGCCAGCAGTCCACTAGCGGAGGACGCCCAAGAGACCCAGTACTTC. Amino acids: CASSPLAEDAQETQYF.

This clonotype has only one observation. The chain links TRBV4-2 to TRBJ2-7, with D unresolved. Germline CDR1 and CDR2: LGHNA and YNFKEQ. The ends were cut back, 1 base at V and 1 base at J, with 8 bases in the middle. The CDR3 is made up of 14 amino acids. CDR3 in DNA: TGTGCCAGCAGCCAAGTAAAAAAATCCTACGAGCAGTACTTC. Translated: CASSQVKKSYEQYF.

This clonotype has a handful of counts. The rearrangement joins TRBV2 to TRBJ2-5; TRBD1 aligns across 7 bases. V was clipped by 3 bases and J by 4 bases; unmatched bases: 5. Per germline, CDR1 SNHLY and CDR2 FYNNEI. The CDR3 is 14 amino acids. The CDR3: CASSDRQGRETQYF. The CDR3, as DNA: TGTGCCAGCAGTGATCGACAGGGAAGAGAGACCCAGTACTTC.

The chain has TRBV20-1 and TRBJ2-4, with TRBD1 as a possible D gene (5 bases). Per germline, CDR1 DFQATT and CDR2 SNEGSKA (reference sequence). CDR3 length equals 13 residues. V was clipped by 0 bases and J by 8 bases, with 11 bases between them. CDR3 residues: CSARDPDSYIQYF. In DNA, the CDR3 is TGCAGTGCTAGAGACCCCGACAGTTACATTCAGTACTTC.

This clonotype was observed at least ten times. The CDR3 bases are TGCAGTGCGACCCTAAATAGCGGGGCCACAGATACGCAGTATTTT. Protein product: CSATLNSGATDTQYF. The chain recombines TRBV20-1 with TRBJ2-3; 8 bases fit TRBD2. Germline V lookup: CDR1 DFQATT, CDR2 SNEGSKA (reference sequence). The CDR3 totals 15 residues. J was trimmed by 2 bases and V by 6 bases; bases with no gene match: 10.

Here the CDR3 reads CASRLAPGQGADEQYF. Written as DNA, the CDR3 is TGTGCAAGTCGCTTAGCGCCGGGACAGGGGGCCGACGAGCAGTACTTC. J is TRBJ2-7 and V is TRBV12-2; TRBD1, as called in the table, went unchecked against the DNA. TRBV12-2 is an annotated pseudogene. The CDR3 is 16 residues long.

This clonotype has at least ten counts. The chain carries TRBV6-5 and TRBJ2-1; the D is unclear. CDR1 is MNHEY, CDR2 SVGAGI, per germline. Trimming took off 0 bases at V and 2 bases at J, with 5 bases between the two ends. This CDR3 has 14 residues. The CDR3 DNA reads as TGTGCCAGCAGTTACTCTGGGACCTACAATGAGCAGTTCTTC. Residues: CASSYSGTYNEQFF.

This clonotype appeared a few times. This chain joins TRBV6-2 or TRBV6-3 and TRBJ2-1, with no clear D. Trimming shortened V by 0 bases and J by 8 bases, and 11 bases separated the two germline ends. This CDR3 is built from 14 residues. Per the germline V gene, CDR1 is MNHEY and CDR2 is SVGEGT. CDR3: CASSYSSAYDEQFF. The DNA for the CDR3 is TGTGCCAGCAGTTACTCGTCAGCTTACGATGAGCAGTTCTTC.

In its sample, this clonotype was seen once. This chain links TRBV7-6 with TRBJ2-7; 11 bases are a match to TRBD1. CDR1 and CDR2 (germline): SGHVS, FNYEAQ. The ends lost 2 bases at V and 3 bases at J; junction bases unmatched: 3. This CDR3 is 15 amino acids long. DNA for the CDR3: TGTGCCAGCAGCTTAACGGACAGGGGGCACTACGAGCAGTACTTC. It is translated as CASSLTDRGHYEQYF.

The chain links TRBV29-1 to TRBJ2-3; TRBD2 matches at 7 bases. The CDR3 totals 16 residues. Germline CDR1 SQVTM, CDR2 ANQGSEA. J gave up 6 bases and V 4 bases, and 16 bases lay outside the gene matches. DNA of the CDR3: TGCAGCGTTGCTCCTAGCGGTGAACCAGGCGCGGATACGCAGTATTTT. This translates into CSVAPSGEPGADTQYF.

In this sample, this clonotype turned up many times. The rearrangement links TRBV29-1 to TRBJ2-4; D possibly corresponds to TRBD2 (6 bases). The CDR3 totals 13 residues. V was trimmed by 7 bases and J by 0 bases, leaving 10 bases between them. Per germline, CDR1 SQVTM and CDR2 ANQGSEA. As DNA, the CDR3 is TGCAGCGCTTCAGCGGGAGCCAAAAACATTCAGTACTTC. This translates into CSASAGAKNIQYF.

Only a few counts were recorded for this clonotype. V is TRBV18 and J is TRBJ2-5; no definite D call. The CDR3 contains 14 residues. Deletions cut 1 base from V and 1 base from J, with 7 bases between. The germline CDR1 and CDR2 sequences are KGHSH and LQKENI. The CDR3, as DNA: TGTGCCAGCTCACCACGGGAATTCCAAGAGACCCAGTACTTC. This gives the protein CASSPREFQETQYF. Filled out from reference TRBV18 and TRBJ2-5, the complete variable domain reads NAGVMQNPRHLVRRRGQEARLRCSPMKGHSHVYWYRQLPEEGLKFMVYLQKENIIDESGMPKERFSAEFPKEGPSILRIQQVVRGDSAAYFCASSPREFQETQYFGPGTRLLVL.

This clonotype was observed many times. The J gene is TRBJ1-5, the V gene TRBV20-1; TRBD1 aligns across 9 bases. This CDR3 comprises 13 residues. Unmatched junction bases numbered 0, after V lost 4 bases and J lost 2 bases. Germline-derived CDR1 and CDR2 are DFQATT and SNEGSKA (reference sequence). DNA of the CDR3: TGCAGTGCTAACAGGGGGCGCAATCAGCCCCAGCATTTT. Amino acid sequence: CSANRGRNQPQHF.

This clonotype has just a few counts. The V and J genes are TRBV9 and TRBJ2-1; 7 bases are a match to TRBD2. The germline V gene encodes CDR1 SGDLS and CDR2 YYNGEE. The CDR3 loop spans 13 amino acids. The trim removed 5 bases at V and 7 bases at J, leaving 6 bases unmatched. In DNA form, the CDR3 reads TGTGCCAGCAGGAACCCAGCGGGAAATGAGCAGTTCTTC. It translates to CASRNPAGNEQFF.

This sequence joins TRBV29-1 and TRBJ2-1; D uncertain. The CDR3 totals 12 residues. V was pared by 4 bases and J by 6 bases, with 10 bases between. CDR1 and CDR2 from the germline V gene are SQVTM and ANQGSEA. The CDR3 reads CSVVPLGNEQFF. The DNA of the CDR3 is TGCAGCGTTGTACCCTTAGGCAATGAGCAGTTCTTC.

V is TRBV12-3 or TRBV12-4 and J is TRBJ2-1; TRBD2 is a possible D gene (5 bases). V shed 4 bases and J shed 1 base, with 20 bases lying between them. This CDR3 spans 18 amino acids. The CDR3 DNA is TGTGCCAGCAGTTCCCCCGAGCTAGTAGCGCCTTCCTACAATGAGCAGTTCTTC. It translates to CASSSPELVAPSYNEQFF.

This chain uses TRBV13 with TRBJ2-3; 14 bases fit TRBD2. The length of the CDR3 is 19 residues. Germline V gives CDR1 PRHDT, CDR2 FYEKMQ (reference sequence). The V and J ends lost 8 bases and 0 bases, in that order; junction bases with no gene match: 13. This CDR3 reads CASQQDPGLAGASTDTQYF. The CDR3 region has the DNA TGTGCCAGCCAACAGGATCCGGGACTAGCGGGAGCTAGCACAGATACGCAGTATTTT.

This clonotype was detected a few times. The V and J genes are TRBV29-1 and TRBJ2-7; D perhaps matches TRBD1 (5 bases). The CDR3 has 12 residues. Looked up from germline, CDR1 is SQVTM and CDR2 is ANQGSEA. Between the trimmed V and J ends, which lost 4 bases and 1 base, there was a span of 8 bases. In DNA form, the CDR3 reads TGCAGCGTTGTCCCAGGGTCCTACGAGCAGTACTTC. It codes for CSVVPGSYEQYF.

This clonotype came up many times. V is TRBV28 and J is TRBJ2-1; D call uncertain. CDR1 is MDHEN, CDR2 SYDVKM, per germline. There are 13 residues in the CDR3. The ends were cut back, 5 bases at V and 2 bases at J, with 7 bases in the middle. The CDR3 coding sequence is TGTGCCAGCAGTGTGCGAGCCTACAATGAGCAGTTCTTC. Its translation: CASSVRAYNEQFF.

This clonotype was observed at least ten times. The rearrangement joins TRBV29-1 to TRBJ2-1, with a tentative D call TRBD2 (5 bases). V lost 4 bases, J lost 7 bases, and 8 bases lay in between. Per the germline V gene, CDR1 is SQVTM and CDR2 is ANQGSEA. The CDR3 sequence is 11 residues long. CDR3: CSVVGGNEQFF. The CDR3 bases are TGCAGCGTTGTAGGCGGGAATGAGCAGTTCTTC.

This clonotype was counted many times. The V call is TRBV27, the J call TRBJ2-7; 7 bases agree with TRBD1. The V gene end was trimmed by 4 bases and the J gene end by 7 bases; junction bases not matched to a gene: 7. Germline assignment: CDR1 MNHEY and CDR2 SMNVEV (reference sequence). The CDR3 totals 13 residues. DNA of the CDR3: TGTGCCAGCAGTTCACACAGGGGAGAAGAGCAGTACTTC. Its translation is CASSSHRGEEQYF.

The V and J genes are TRBV6-2 or TRBV6-3 and TRBJ2-3, with D tentatively TRBD1 (5 bases). The V end lost 7 bases, the J end lost 2 bases, and 13 bases lay between the germline ends. This CDR3 region has 14 residues. Germline V gene lookup returns CDR1 MNHEY and CDR2 SVGEGT. The CDR3 DNA sequence: TGTGCCAGCAAGACAGACCACTACACAGATACGCAGTATTTT. Its translation: CASKTDHYTDTQYF.

The chain couples TRBV20-1 to TRBJ2-5; D gene unclear. CDR3 length: 15 amino acids. V was shortened by 3 bases and J by 1 base, with 15 bases between the two germline ends. Germline V gives CDR1 DFQATT, CDR2 SNEGSKA (reference sequence). The CDR3 coding sequence is TGCAGTGCTAGTCGACGTCGTAACAGCCAAGAGACCCAGTACTTC. Protein sequence: CSASRRRNSQETQYF.

V is TRBV7-8 and J is TRBJ2-1; 10 bases agree with TRBD2. CDR3 length: 16 residues. V was pared by 1 base and J by 10 bases, with 10 bases of the junction left unmatched. Germline CDR1 SGHVS, CDR2 FQNEAQ. The CDR3 bases are TGTGCCAGCAGCTTAGTGGCTAGCGGGAGCTCGTACGAGCAGTTCTTC. Its protein is CASSLVASGSSYEQFF.

The sample holds one count of this clonotype. This sequence joins TRBV11-2 and TRBJ2-3; D not resolved. V lost 3 bases, J lost 1 base, and 11 bases lay in between. This CDR3 has 15 residues. The V gene's germline CDR1 is SGHAT and CDR2 FQNNGV. The CDR3 here is CASSFFALGTDTQYF. The CDR3 nucleotides read TGTGCCAGCAGCTTCTTCGCTCTGGGCACAGATACGCAGTATTTT.

CDR3: CASSLSAGTQYF. The DNA for the CDR3 is TGCGCCAGCAGCTTGTCCGCGGGGACCCAGTACTTC. The rearrangement joins TRBV5-1 to TRBJ2-5, with D perhaps TRBD2 (5 bases). Trimming left V 1 base short and J 7 bases short, with 8 bases between. The CDR3 is 12 residues long. Germline V CDR1 and CDR2: SGHRS, YFSETQ.

The chain links TRBV20-1 to TRBJ2-2; D is ambiguous. Germline V gene data show CDR1 as DFQATT and CDR2 as SNEGSKA (reference sequence). Trimming shortened V by 4 bases and J by 5 bases, and 14 bases separated the two germline ends. This CDR3 has 14 residues. This CDR3 is CSAKNGGPTGELFF. CDR3 coding DNA: TGCAGTGCTAAGAATGGCGGTCCGACCGGGGAGCTGTTTTTT.

This clonotype was seen a few times. The CDR3 region has the DNA TGTGCCAGCAGCTTAGTGGCAGCAACCACCTACGAGCAGTACTTC. This sequence encodes CASSLVAATTYEQYF. The rearrangement uses TRBV7-2 and TRBJ2-7; D is unclear. The CDR3 is made up of 15 amino acids. Trimming took off 1 base at V and 2 bases at J, with 12 bases between the two ends. Looked up from germline, CDR1 is SGHTA and CDR2 is FQGNSA.

Comments on this clonotype: Without the conserved terminal phenylalanine or tryptophan, this CDR3 likely stems from a read error. V is TRBV6-1 and J is TRBJ1-5; unclear D gene. V lost 6 bases, J lost 12 bases, and 15 bases lay in between. The CDR3 has 12 residues. The V gene's germline CDR1 is MNHNS and CDR2 SASEGT. CDR3 region: CASSSLARGQHC. DNA for the CDR3: TGTGCCAGCAGCTCTCTTGCCCGAGGCCAGCATTGT.

This clonotype was detected many times. This sequence joins TRBV10-3 and TRBJ2-7, with TRBD2 identical over 7 bases. V trimming: 2 bases; J trimming: 7 bases; junction bases outside the gene matches: 8. The V gene's germline CDR1 is ENHRY and CDR2 SYGVKD. CDR3 length: 14 residues. In DNA form, the CDR3 reads TGTGCCATCAGTGAGGGCGGGAGCTCGGTTGAGCAGTACTTC. It encodes CAISEGGSSVEQYF.

This clonotype was seen repeatedly, ten times or more. The chain recombines TRBV2 with TRBJ2-5; D perhaps matches TRBD1 (6 bases). There are 14 residues in the CDR3. Trimming removed 2 bases at V and 5 bases at J, with 12 bases between. CDR1 is SNHLY, CDR2 FYNNEI, per germline. The CDR3 nucleotides read TGTGCCAGCAGTGAATGGGGGCAGGGGGAGACCCAGTACTTC. Its translation is CASSEWGQGETQYF.

This clonotype came up many times. The chain employs TRBV12-3 or TRBV12-4 and TRBJ2-1; either TRBD1 or TRBD2 may supply D (5 bases each). The CDR3 is made up of 15 amino acids. Trimming pared 1 base from V and 1 base from J, leaving 8 bases between. The chain's CDR3 is CASSLDWGSYNEQFF. DNA of the CDR3: TGTGCCAGCAGTTTAGATTGGGGGTCCTACAATGAGCAGTTCTTC.